The 21 T cell receptor beta chains listed next were all sequenced from one sample in a study of T cells in Graves' hyperthyroidism and ophthalmopathy. TCR beta CDR3 regions were amplified from RNA transcripts. Initially, a first-round RT-PCR of the TCR CDR3 employed the HTBI primer set. TCRdb re-called the multiplex PCR reads with MiXCR, one entry per CDR3 protein. There are around 540,000 distinct CDR3 sequences in the sample; around 46% occur only once, and just under 8.5% lies in the top ten. Specimen: peripheral blood or thyroid tissue (not recorded which). All receptors derive from a woman aged 18-29 years with Graves' hyperthyroidism.

There are many counts of this clonotype. The rearrangement joins TRBV29-1 to TRBJ1-2, with 7 bases matching TRBD1. CDR1 is SQVTM and CDR2 is ANQGSEA in the germline V gene. The V segment lost 3 bases and the J segment 7 bases; nucleotides outside the gene matches: 11. The CDR3 runs 14 residues. CDR3 bases: TGCAGCGTTGAGGGAGACGGACAGGCAATTGGCTACACCTTC. Its protein product is CSVEGDGQAIGYTF.

The table lists this clonotype with a count of one. Compared with germline, one end of the junction differs, possibly owing to a read error. This chain links TRBV15 with TRBJ2-7, with 7 bases aligning to TRBD1. This CDR3 is 17 amino acids long. In germline, CDR1 is LNHNV, CDR2 YYDKDF (reference sequence). CDR3 in DNA: TGTGCCGCCAGCAGCTTCCGTGAGACAGGGTACTCCTACGAGCAGTACTTC. It codes for CAASSFRETGYSYEQYF.

This clonotype was seen a few times. The chain uses TRBV7-3 and TRBJ1-6; perhaps TRBD1 as D (5 bases). CDR3 length: 16 residues. The ends were cut back, 5 bases at V and 7 bases at J, with 18 bases in the middle. Germline CDR1 SGHTA, CDR2 FQGTGA. CDR3 nucleotides: TGTGCCAGCAGCCAAGGGGCTGGTATTCTCAATTCACCCCTCCACTTT. It is translated as CASSQGAGILNSPLHF.

The chain couples TRBV6-2 or TRBV6-3 to TRBJ2-7, with 11 bases identical to TRBD2. Germline trimming cut 5 bases from V and 2 bases from J; bases unmatched to any gene: 2. The CDR3 is made up of 14 amino acids. Per the germline V gene, CDR1 is MNHEY and CDR2 is SVGEGT. This CDR3 is CASSIAGGAYEQYF. The CDR3 nucleotides read TGTGCCAGCAGTATAGCGGGAGGGGCCTACGAGCAGTACTTC.

Turning to this clonotype: At one of its ends the junction is not consistent with the germline gene, which may arise from a read error. This chain links TRBV5-1 with TRBJ1-4, with TRBD1 matching over 9 bases. Germline loops: CDR1 SGHRS, CDR2 YFSETQ. This CDR3 has 10 residues. CDR3 sequence: CASSLVGQGF. CDR3 nucleotides: TGCGCCAGCAGCTTGGTGGGACAGGGTTTT.

In this sample, this clonotype turned up many times. This sequence joins TRBV25-1 and TRBJ2-5; D call uncertain. From germline, CDR1 is MGHDK and CDR2 SYGVNS. Trimming removed 1 base from V and 3 bases from J, with 9 bases in between. The CDR3 is 14 amino acids. The CDR3 sequence: CASSELYSKETQYF. CDR3 in DNA: TGTGCCAGCAGTGAATTGTACAGTAAAGAGACCCAGTACTTC.

V gene TRBV20-1 combines with J gene TRBJ2-5; 7 nucleotides line up with TRBD1. V was clipped by 6 bases and J by 5 bases; unmatched bases: 12. Germline V gene sequence: CDR1 DFQATT, CDR2 SNEGSKA (reference sequence). CDR3 length: 14 residues. The CDR3 is CSAEDREVAETQYF. The CDR3 region has the DNA TGCAGTGCAGAAGACAGGGAAGTGGCGGAGACCCAGTACTTC.

The gene calls are TRBV2 and TRBJ1-6; D gene unclear. Trimming left V 5 bases short and J 10 bases short, with 15 bases between. CDR1 is SNHLY, CDR2 FYNNEI, per germline. The CDR3 runs 14 residues. The CDR3 spells CASSFEPLGSPLHF. DNA of the CDR3: TGTGCCAGCAGTTTCGAGCCCCTGGGGTCACCCCTCCACTTT.

J is TRBJ1-5 and V is TRBV6-6, with D tentatively TRBD1 (5 bases). This CDR3 comprises 15 residues. Germline lookup yields CDR1 MNHNY and CDR2 SVGAGI (reference sequence). V was clipped by 1 base and J by 3 bases, with 10 bases between them. The CDR3 DNA reads as TGTGCCAGCAGTTACTTCGGCAGGGCCAATCAGCCCCAGCATTTT. This encodes CASSYFGRANQPQHF.

In this sample, this clonotype turned up once. The chain combines TRBV7-9 with TRBJ1-2; TRBD1 might be the D (6 bases). Germline assignment: CDR1 SEHNR and CDR2 FQNEAQ (reference sequence). The ends were cut back, 11 bases at V and 8 bases at J, with 18 bases in the middle. The CDR3 has 12 amino acids. CDR3 bases: TGTGCCGCGGGCCGGGCAGGGGAGGGCTACACCTTC. Its protein product is CAAGRAGEGYTF.

V is TRBV25-1 and J is TRBJ1-1; D possibly corresponds to TRBD1 (6 bases). CDR3 length: 16 amino acids. Germline V gene lookup returns CDR1 MGHDK and CDR2 SYGVNS. Trimming shortened V by 5 bases and J by 3 bases, and 19 bases separated the two germline ends. As DNA, the CDR3 is TGTGCCAGCAGTTACTCGTCTTTGGAGGGGGACACTGAAGCTTTCTTT. It encodes CASSYSSLEGDTEAFF.

This clonotype showed up many times. The chain has TRBV2 and TRBJ1-5; D is uncertain. V lost 2 bases to trimming and J lost 4 bases, with 12 bases between them. The CDR3 runs to 15 residues. Per germline, CDR1 SNHLY and CDR2 FYNNEI. The CDR3 DNA sequence: TGTGCCAGCAGTGAACGTAGGGTTGGTAATCAGCCCCAGCATTTT. As protein: CASSERRVGNQPQHF.

This chain uses TRBV29-1 with TRBJ1-1, with 9 bases lining up with TRBD1. J gave up 8 bases and V 8 bases, and 9 bases lay outside the gene matches. This CDR3 has 12 amino acids. CDR1 is SQVTM and CDR2 is ANQGSEA in the germline V gene. CDR3 DNA sequence: TGCAGCCAACCGGGACAGGGTCTCGAAGCTTTCTTT. This codes for CSQPGQGLEAFF.

The chain is built from TRBV18 and TRBJ1-5, with D perhaps matching TRBD1 (6 bases). Germline V CDR1 and CDR2: KGHSH, LQKENI. This CDR3 contains 14 residues. Deletions cut 7 bases from V and 1 base from J, with 11 bases between. CDR3 loop: CASWGPASNQPQHF. The CDR3, as DNA: TGTGCCAGCTGGGGGCCGGCGAGCAATCAGCCCCAGCATTTT.

The chain joins TRBV19 to TRBJ1-4, with 8 bases lining up with TRBD1. The CDR3 is 16 residues long. V trimming: 9 bases; J trimming: 8 bases; junction bases outside the gene matches: 17. The germline V gene encodes CDR1 LNHDA and CDR2 SQIVND (reference sequence). The CDR3 DNA follows: TGTGCCAGCGAGGTCCGGGCTGGACAGGGAAGCGAAAAACTGTTTTTT. This translates into CASEVRAGQGSEKLFF.

Only a few counts were recorded for this clonotype. This chain uses TRBV9 with TRBJ1-4, with D possibly TRBD1 on 6 matching bases. The germline V and J ends were trimmed by 0 bases and 8 bases, with 17 bases remaining between them. There are 16 residues in the CDR3. From germline, CDR1 is SGDLS and CDR2 YYNGEE. CDR3 amino acids: CASSVDGGAFGEKLFF. The CDR3 region has the DNA TGTGCCAGCAGCGTAGATGGGGGGGCGTTCGGGGAAAAACTGTTTTTT.

Only a few counts were recorded for this clonotype. The chain couples TRBV7-9 to TRBJ2-7, with TRBD1 identical over 9 bases. J gave up 6 bases and V 6 bases, and 6 bases lay outside the gene matches. The germline CDR1 and CDR2 sequences are SEHNR and FQNEAQ (reference sequence). This CDR3 has 13 residues. Written as DNA, the CDR3 is TGTGCCAGCAGTTCCGGGACAGGGTTCGAGCAGTACTTC. It specifies CASSSGTGFEQYF.

This clonotype occurred once. This chain connects TRBV18 to TRBJ1-1; 10 bases match TRBD1. The CDR3 runs 15 residues. J was trimmed by 3 bases and V by 7 bases; bases with no gene match: 8. Germline V gives CDR1 KGHSH, CDR2 LQKENI. This CDR3 reads CASWRQGAEDTEAFF. The CDR3 nucleotides read TGTGCCAGCTGGAGACAGGGGGCAGAGGACACTGAAGCTTTCTTT.

For this clonotype: One junction end does not reproduce the germline sequence, and a read error may be involved. The CDR3 region has the DNA TGTGCCAGCAGTTACTCGATCCACGAGCAGTACTTC. Translation gives CASSYSIHEQYF. J is TRBJ2-7 and V is TRBV10-3; D is uncertain. Germline V gene sequence: CDR1 ENHRY, CDR2 SYGVKD. The CDR3 runs 12 residues.

The chain has TRBV5-6 and TRBJ2-3; no firm D call. The CDR3 is made up of 14 amino acids. Germline CDR1 reads SGHDT; CDR2 reads YYEEEE. V dropped 0 bases and J dropped 1 base, with 6 bases sitting between them. The CDR3 DNA follows: TGTGCCAGCAGCTTGGGCTCCCGCACAGATACGCAGTATTTT. Its translation is CASSLGSRTDTQYF.

CDR3 coding DNA: TGTGCCAGCAGTTACATGGCCAGTGAAGCTTTCTTT. It is translated as CASSYMASEAFF. V gene TRBV6-2 or TRBV6-3 combines with J gene TRBJ1-1, with D unclear. Per the germline V gene, CDR1 is MNHEY and CDR2 is SVGEGT. The CDR3 contains 12 residues. Between the trimmed V and J ends, which lost 2 bases and 7 bases, there was a span of 8 bases.